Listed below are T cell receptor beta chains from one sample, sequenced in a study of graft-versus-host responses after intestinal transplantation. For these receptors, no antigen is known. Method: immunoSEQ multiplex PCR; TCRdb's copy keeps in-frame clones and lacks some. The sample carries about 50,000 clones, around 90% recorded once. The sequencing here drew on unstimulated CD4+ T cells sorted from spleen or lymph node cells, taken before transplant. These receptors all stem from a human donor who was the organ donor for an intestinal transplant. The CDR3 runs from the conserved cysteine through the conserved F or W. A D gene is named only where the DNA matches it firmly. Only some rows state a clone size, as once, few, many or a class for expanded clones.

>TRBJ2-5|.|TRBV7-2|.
CASSLYRTQETQYF
TGTGCCAGCAGCTTATATAGGACCCAAGAGACCCAGTACTTC
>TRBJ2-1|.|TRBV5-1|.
CASSWGDSSYNEQFF
TGCGCCAGCAGCTGGGGGGACAGCTCCTACAATGAGCAGTTCTTC
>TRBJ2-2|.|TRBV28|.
CASSRGGIRTGELFF
TGTGCCAGCAGCCGAGGGGGGATCAGGACCGGGGAGCTGTTTTTT
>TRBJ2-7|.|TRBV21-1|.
CASSKAQRQALWEQYF
TGTGCCAGCAGCAAAGCGCAGAGACAGGCTTTGTGGGAGCAGTACTTC
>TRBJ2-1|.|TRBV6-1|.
CASSEGLSISYNEQFF
TGTGCCAGCAGTGAAGGGTTGAGTATCTCCTACAATGAGCAGTTCTTC
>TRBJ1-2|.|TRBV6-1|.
CASSERQHYGYTF
TGTGCCAGCAGTGAGCGACAGCACTATGGCTACACCTTC
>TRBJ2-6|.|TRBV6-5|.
CASSYVGETGANVLTF
TGTGCCAGCAGTTACGTGGGGGAGACTGGGGCCAACGTCCTGACTTTC
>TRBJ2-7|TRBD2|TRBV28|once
CASSLFRRGVEQYF
TGTGCCAGCAGTTTATTCAGACGGGGGGTCGAGCAGTACTTC
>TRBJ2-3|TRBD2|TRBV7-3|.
CASSPREGTQYF
TGTGCCAGCAGCCCGAGGGAGGGTACGCAGTATTTT
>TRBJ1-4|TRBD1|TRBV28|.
CASNQHRGLGEKLFF
TGTGCCAGCAACCAACACAGGGGACTAGGGGAAAAACTGTTTTTT
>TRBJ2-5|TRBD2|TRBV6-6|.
CASSRTSGQETQYF
TGTGCCAGCAGTCGGACTAGCGGTCAAGAGACCCAGTACTTC
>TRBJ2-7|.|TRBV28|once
CASSPRTDANYEQYF
TGTGCCAGCAGCCCCAGGACAGATGCCAACTACGAGCAGTACTTC
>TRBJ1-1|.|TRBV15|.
CATSNQGGNTEAFF
TGTGCCACCAGCAACCAGGGAGGCAACACTGAAGCTTTCTTT
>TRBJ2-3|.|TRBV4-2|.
CASSQVDKSTDTQYF
TGTGCCAGCAGCCAAGTCGACAAAAGCACAGATACGCAGTATTTT
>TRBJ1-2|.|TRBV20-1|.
CSASSAYGYTF
TGCAGTGCTAGCTCTGCCTATGGCTACACCTTC
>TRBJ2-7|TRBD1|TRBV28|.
CATTGVIYEQYF
TGTGCCACGACAGGGGTGATCTACGAGCAGTACTTC
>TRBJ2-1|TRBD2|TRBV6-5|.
CASSYSGLLNEQFF
TGTGCCAGCAGTTATTCGGGACTACTCAATGAGCAGTTCTTC
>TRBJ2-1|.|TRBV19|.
CASRRYNEQFF
TGTGCCAGTAGGAGATACAATGAGCAGTTCTTC
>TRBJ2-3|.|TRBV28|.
CASSSGADTQYF
TGTGCCAGCAGTTCGGGGGCAGATACGCAGTATTTT
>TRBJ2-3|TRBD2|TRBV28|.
CASSPLSGRTTDTQYF
TGTGCCAGCAGTCCGCTTAGCGGGAGGACTACAGATACGCAGTATTTT
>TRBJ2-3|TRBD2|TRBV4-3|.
CASSRGVAGGADTQYF
TGCGCCAGCAGCCGAGGAGTAGCGGGAGGGGCAGATACGCAGTATTTT
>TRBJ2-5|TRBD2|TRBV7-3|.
CASSLRGGAGGQETQYF
TGTGCCAGCAGCTTACGGGGGGGAGCGGGAGGCCAAGAGACCCAGTACTTC
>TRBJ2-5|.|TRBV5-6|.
CASSADLAGTIQETQYF
TGTGCCAGCAGCGCGGATCTGGCGGGAACGATCCAAGAGACCCAGTACTTC
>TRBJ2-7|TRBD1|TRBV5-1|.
CASSTLQGYEQYF
TGCGCCAGCAGCACCCTACAGGGGTACGAGCAGTACTTC
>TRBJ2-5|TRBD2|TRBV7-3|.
CASSLGLAGVRQETQYF
TGTGCCAGCAGCCTGGGACTAGCGGGAGTGCGACAAGAGACCCAGTACTTC
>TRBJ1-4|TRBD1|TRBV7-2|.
CASSLGGQGNEKLFF
TGTGCCAGCAGCTTAGGTGGACAGGGTAATGAAAAACTGTTTTTT
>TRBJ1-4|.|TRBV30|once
CAWSVEANEKLFF
TGTGCCTGGAGTGTGGAGGCTAATGAAAAACTGTTTTTT
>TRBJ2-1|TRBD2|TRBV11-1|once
CASSLEGGSYNEQFF
TGTGCCAGCAGCTTAGAAGGCGGGAGCTACAATGAGCAGTTCTTC
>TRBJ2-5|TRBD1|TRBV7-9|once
CASSVGQGKGQETQYF
TGTGCCAGCAGCGTTGGACAGGGGAAGGGTCAAGAGACCCAGTACTTC
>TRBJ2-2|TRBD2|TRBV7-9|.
CASSLRGLAGVTGELFF
TGTGCCAGCAGCTTACGTGGGCTAGCGGGAGTTACCGGGGAGCTGTTTTTT
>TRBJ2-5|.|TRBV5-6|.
CASSPTSGRRETQYF
TGTGCCAGCAGCCCTACGTCAGGGCGGCGAGAGACCCAGTACTTC
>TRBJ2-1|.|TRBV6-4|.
CASSVGGTLEQFF
TGTGCCAGCAGTGTAGGGGGGACGCTAGAGCAGTTCTTC
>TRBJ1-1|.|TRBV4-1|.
CASSQGRIFMNTEAFF
TGCGCCAGCAGCCAAGGCCGGATTTTCATGAACACTGAAGCTTTCTTT
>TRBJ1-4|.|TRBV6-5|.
CASSSGTPWMREKLFF
TGTGCCAGCAGTTCCGGGACACCCTGGATGCGGGAAAAACTGTTTTTT
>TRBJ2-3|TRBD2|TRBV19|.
CASSPRLAGGPDTQYF
TGTGCCAGTAGTCCTCGACTAGCGGGAGGCCCAGATACGCAGTATTTT
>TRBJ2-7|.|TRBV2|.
CASRTSYEQYF
TGTGCCAGCAGGACAAGCTACGAGCAGTACTTC
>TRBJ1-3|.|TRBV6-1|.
CASSDTGLGGNTIYF
TGTGCCAGCAGTGACACAGGATTAGGAGGAAACACCATATATTTT
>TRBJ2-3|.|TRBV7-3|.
CASSSPSTEGGTDTQYF
TGTGCCAGCAGCTCGCCCTCTACCGAGGGAGGCACAGATACGCAGTATTTT
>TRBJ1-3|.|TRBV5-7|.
CASSGRVSGNTIYF
TGTGCCAGCAGCGGGCGGGTATCCGGAAACACCATATATTTT
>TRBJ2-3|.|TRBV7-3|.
CASSLVGRADTQYF
TGTGCCAGCAGCTTGGTCGGGAGAGCAGATACGCAGTATTTT